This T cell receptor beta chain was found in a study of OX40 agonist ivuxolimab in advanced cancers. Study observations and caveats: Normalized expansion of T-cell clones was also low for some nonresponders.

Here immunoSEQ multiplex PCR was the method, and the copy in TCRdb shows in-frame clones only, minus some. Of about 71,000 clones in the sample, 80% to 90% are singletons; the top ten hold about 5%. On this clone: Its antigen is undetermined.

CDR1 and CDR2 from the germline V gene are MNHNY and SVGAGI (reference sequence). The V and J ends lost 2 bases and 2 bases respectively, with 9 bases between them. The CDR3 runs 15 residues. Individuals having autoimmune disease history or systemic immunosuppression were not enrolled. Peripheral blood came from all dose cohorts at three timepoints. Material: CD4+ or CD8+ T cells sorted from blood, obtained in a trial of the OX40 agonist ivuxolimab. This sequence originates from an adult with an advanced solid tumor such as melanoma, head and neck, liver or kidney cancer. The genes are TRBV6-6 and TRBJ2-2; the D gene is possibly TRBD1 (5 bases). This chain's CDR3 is CASSYATVNTGELFF. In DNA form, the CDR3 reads TGTGCCAGCAGTTACGCGACAGTAAACACCGGGGAGCTGTTTTTT.